This is a list of T cell receptor beta chains from one sample in a study of radiation and T cells in renal cell carcinoma. TCRdb's copy holds only in-frame clones and misses some; the assay was immunoSEQ multiplex PCR. The sample carries 95,000 to 150,000 clones, roughly four fifths recorded once. Sequences were derived from blood, sampled from a patient whose treatment included radiotherapy and nephrectomy. The receptors shown here come from a man between 45 and 60 years old with renal cell carcinoma. Both conserved end residues are part of each CDR3. A D gene is named only where the DNA matches it firmly. Rows give clone size only sometimes, using once, few, many, or a class for an expanded clone.

few	NA	TRBJ1-1	TRBV7-9	CASSSPWRNTEAFF	TGTGCCAGCAGCAGCCCCTGGAGAAACACTGAAGCTTTCTTT
NA	NA	TRBJ2-1	TRBV6-6	CASSPGHASSYNEQFF	TGTGCCAGCAGTCCAGGCCACGCAAGCTCCTACAATGAGCAGTTCTTC
NA	TRBD1	TRBJ1-2	TRBV10-3	CAISEAPTGNYGYTF	TGTGCCATCAGTGAGGCCCCGACAGGGAACTATGGCTACACCTTC
NA	TRBD1	TRBJ2-2	TRBV5-1	CASRFGQGSGELFF	TGCGCCAGCAGATTCGGACAGGGAAGCGGGGAGCTGTTTTTT
NA	TRBD2	TRBJ2-5	TRBV5-1	CASSLTPPRASGRQETQYF	TGCGCCAGCAGCTTGACACCCCCTAGGGCTAGCGGGAGGCAAGAGACCCAGTACTTC
NA	NA	TRBJ1-5	TRBV4-1	CASSQGGSGGNQPQHF	TGCGCCAGCAGCCAAGGAGGCTCTGGGGGGAATCAGCCCCAGCATTTT
NA	TRBD1	TRBJ2-3	TRBV7-2	CASSFGTAHTDTQYF	TGTGCCAGCAGCTTCGGGACAGCACACACAGATACGCAGTATTTT
NA	TRBD1	TRBJ2-3	TRBV7-8	CASSLAGGTGADTQYF	TGTGCCAGCAGCTTAGCGGGCGGGACAGGAGCAGATACGCAGTATTTT
few	TRBD1	TRBJ1-1	TRBV10-3	CAILGDRTLGAFF	TGTGCCATCTTAGGGGACAGGACCCTTGGGGCTTTCTTT
NA	NA	TRBJ2-5	TRBV7-2	CASSRGVGQLGETQYF	TGTGCCAGCAGCCGGGGCGTGGGCCAGTTGGGAGAGACCCAGTACTTC
NA	NA	TRBJ1-5	TRBV7-8	CASSPTRASQPQHF	TGTGCCAGCAGCCCGACACGAGCCAGTCAGCCCCAGCATTTT
NA	NA	TRBJ1-2	TRBV5-1	CASSSFLGQNYGYTF	TGCGCCAGCAGCTCCTTCCTAGGACAGAACTATGGCTACACCTTC
NA	NA	TRBJ1-3	TRBV6-4	CASSEQGARVTIYF	TGTGCCAGCAGTGAACAGGGAGCGAGGGTCACCATATATTTT
NA	NA	TRBJ1-4	TRBV13	CASSLLGVGEKLFF	TGTGCCAGCAGCTTGTTGGGAGTGGGCGAAAAACTGTTTTTT
NA	NA	TRBJ1-4	TRBV29-1	CSVSGQEYEKLFF	TGCAGCGTTTCGGGACAAGAGTATGAAAAACTGTTTTTT
NA	TRBD2	TRBJ2-5	TRBV11-2	CASSLELALETQYF	TGTGCCAGCAGCTTAGAACTAGCGCTAGAGACCCAGTACTTC
few	NA	TRBJ1-1	TRBV7-9	CASSLATVGHTEAFF	TGTGCCAGCAGCTTAGCGACGGTGGGGCACACTGAAGCTTTCTTT
NA	TRBD1	TRBJ1-1	TRBV6-5	CASRPTGGFGTEAFF	TGTGCCAGCAGACCGACAGGGGGCTTCGGCACTGAAGCTTTCTTT
NA	NA	TRBJ1-1	TRBV4-3	CASSQDFSINPWRTEAFF	TGCGCCAGCAGCCAAGACTTCAGTATAAACCCCTGGAGAACTGAAGCTTTCTTT
few	NA	TRBJ1-1	TRBV5-5	CASSLQGMNTEAFF	TGTGCCAGCAGCTTGCAGGGAATGAACACTGAAGCTTTCTTT
NA	TRBD2	TRBJ2-1	TRBV7-2	CASSKGLAERGEQFF	TGTGCCAGCAGCAAAGGCCTAGCGGAACGGGGGGAGCAGTTCTTC
NA	TRBD2	TRBJ2-3	TRBV4-2	CASSLAGESSDTQYF	TGTGCCAGCAGTCTCGCGGGAGAATCTTCAGATACGCAGTATTTT
NA	NA	TRBJ2-1	TRBV9	CASSVKQGGGSYNEQFF	TGTGCCAGCAGCGTAAAGCAAGGAGGGGGCTCGTACAATGAGCAGTTCTTC
NA	NA	TRBJ2-1	TRBV5-1	CASSLQDYNEQFF	TGCGCCAGCAGCTTGCAGGACTACAATGAGCAGTTCTTC
NA	NA	TRBJ2-1	TRBV5-1	CASSLNGGLENEQFF	TGCGCCAGCAGCTTGAACGGGGGCCTGGAGAATGAGCAGTTCTTC
NA	NA	TRBJ1-2	TRBV19	CASSTLQVPYGYTF	TGTGCCAGTAGTACTCTACAGGTTCCCTATGGCTACACCTTC
NA	NA	TRBJ1-5	TRBV4-3	CASSRDWGVGQPQHF	TGCGCCAGCAGCCGCGACTGGGGCGTGGGGCAGCCCCAGCATTTT
NA	NA	TRBJ2-2	TRBV5-1	CASSLEGVSGELFF	TGCGCCAGCAGCTTGGAGGGGGTTTCCGGGGAGCTGTTTTTT
NA	TRBD1	TRBJ1-6	TRBV9	CASSGNPGTGYNSPLHF	TGTGCCAGCAGCGGTAACCCCGGGACAGGGTATAATTCACCCCTCCACTTT
few	TRBD1	TRBJ1-5	TRBV7-2	CASSLGSRGLNQPQHF	TGTGCCAGCAGCTTAGGATCCAGGGGGCTCAATCAGCCCCAGCATTTT
NA	NA	TRBJ1-2	TRBV7-8	CASSSALRGNYGYTF	TGTGCCAGCAGCTCCGCGCTCAGAGGTAACTATGGCTACACCTTC
NA	NA	TRBJ1-2	TRBV6-6	CASNDGGSRNYGYTF	TGTGCCAGCAACGACGGGGGGTCCAGGAACTATGGCTACACCTTC
NA	NA	TRBJ2-3	TRBV4-3	CASSQDMNTDTQYF	TGCGCCAGCAGCCAAGATATGAATACAGATACGCAGTATTTT
once	TRBD2	TRBJ2-7	TRBV5-1	CASSFHTSGSYEQYF	TGCGCCAGCAGCTTCCATACTAGCGGTTCCTACGAGCAGTACTTC
few	TRBD1	TRBJ2-5	TRBV7-9	CASSYRGETQYF	TGTGCCAGCAGCTACAGGGGTGAGACCCAGTACTTC
many	NA	TRBJ2-3	TRBV11-2	CASSYRTDTQYF	TGTGCCAGCAGCTACAGGACAGATACGCAGTATTTT
few	TRBD2	TRBJ2-7	TRBV5-6	CASSETGTSYEQYF	TGTGCCAGCAGCGAGACCGGGACTAGCTACGAGCAGTACTTC
once	NA	TRBJ2-3	TRBV5-1	CASSAGRSSTDTQYF	TGCGCCAGCAGCGCGGGGCGGTCTAGCACAGATACGCAGTATTTT
NA	TRBD1	TRBJ1-1	TRBV29-1	CSAATGVAEAFF	TGCAGCGCTGCGACAGGGGTCGCTGAAGCTTTCTTT
NA	TRBD2	TRBJ2-3	TRBV6-4	CASSDPSGGFTDTQYF	TGTGCCAGCAGTGACCCTAGCGGGGGGTTCACAGATACGCAGTATTTT
many	NA	TRBJ2-2	TRBV27	CASSSWTANTGELFF	TGTGCCAGCAGTTCCTGGACGGCGAACACCGGGGAGCTGTTTTTT
NA	NA	TRBJ1-1	TRBV7-3	CASSGRVNSEAFF	TGTGCCAGCAGCGGCAGGGTGAACAGTGAAGCTTTCTTT
NA	NA	TRBJ1-5	TRBV9	CASSVYAGVGQPQHF	TGTGCCAGCAGCGTATATGCAGGGGTCGGTCAGCCCCAGCATTTT
NA	TRBD1	TRBJ2-1	TRBV15	CATSKGQSYNEQFF	TGTGCCACCAGCAAGGGACAGTCCTACAATGAGCAGTTCTTC
NA	NA	TRBJ2-2	TRBV7-6	CASSLSGTGELFF	TGTGCCAGCAGCCTCTCGGGGACCGGGGAGCTGTTTTTT
NA	TRBD2	TRBJ2-2	TRBV2	CASSWTSGSTGELFF	TGTGCCAGCAGCTGGACTAGCGGGAGCACCGGGGAGCTGTTTTTT
NA	NA	TRBJ2-5	TRBV28	CASSLPSSWWTQYF	TGTGCCAGCAGTTTACCCTCAAGTTGGTGGACCCAGTACTTC
NA	NA	TRBJ2-7	TRBV28	CASSLVGSYEQYF	TGTGCCAGCAGTTTAGTCGGTTCCTACGAGCAGTACTTC
NA	TRBD1	TRBJ2-4	TRBV28	CASSSQGAGKNIQYF	TGTGCCAGCAGTTCACAGGGGGCGGGCAAAAACATTCAGTACTTC
once	TRBD1	TRBJ2-3	TRBV5-1	CASSSDRVGTDTQYF	TGCGCCAGCAGCTCGGACAGGGTTGGTACAGATACGCAGTATTTT
NA	NA	TRBJ1-4	TRBV4-2	CASSQVSAGNNEKLFF	TGTGCCAGCAGCCAAGTTTCGGCAGGGAATAATGAAAAACTGTTTTTT
few	NA	TRBJ2-1	TRBV5-6	CASERLHNEQFF	TGTGCCAGCGAAAGACTCCACAATGAGCAGTTCTTC
NA	NA	TRBJ1-5	TRBV6-1	CASSGERSQPQHF	TGTGCCTCTAGCGGGGAGCGGAGTCAGCCCCAGCATTTT